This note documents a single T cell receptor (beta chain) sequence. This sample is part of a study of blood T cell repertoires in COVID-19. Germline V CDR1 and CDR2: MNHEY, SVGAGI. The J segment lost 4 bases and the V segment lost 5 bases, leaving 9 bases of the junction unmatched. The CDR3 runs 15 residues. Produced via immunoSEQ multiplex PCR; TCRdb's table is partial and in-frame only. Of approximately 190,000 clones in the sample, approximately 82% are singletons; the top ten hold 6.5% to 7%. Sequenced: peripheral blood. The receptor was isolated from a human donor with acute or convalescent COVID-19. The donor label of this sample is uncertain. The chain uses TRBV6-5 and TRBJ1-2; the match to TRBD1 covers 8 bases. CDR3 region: CASSTPDRAAYGYTF. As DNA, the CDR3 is TGTGCCAGCAGTACACCGGACAGGGCGGCCTATGGCTACACCTTC.